The 20 T cell receptor beta chains given below trace back to one sample, sequenced in a study of T-cell memory formation after mild COVID-19. TCRdb re-called the 5' RACE reads with MiXCR, one entry per CDR3 protein. The top ten hold 22% of the sample, which has roughly 240,000 distinct CDR3 sequences, about a sixth seen once. The source material was PBMCs or a T cell subset sorted from them (not recorded which). These receptors all come from a man between 18 and 29 years old who had mild COVID-19 (a few samples of this study predate the infection). Cell type and time point are not known.

This chain uses TRBV10-3 with TRBJ1-2; D unclear. This CDR3 has 12 residues. The germline CDR1 and CDR2 sequences are ENHRY and SYGVKD. V lost 2 bases to trimming and J lost 7 bases, with 8 bases between them. The CDR3 DNA follows: TGTGCCATCAGTGAGGAAAGGATTGGCTACACCTTC. Translated: CAISEERIGYTF.

The CDR3 DNA sequence: TGTGCCAGCAGCGGCGGAGGGGACTCTGGGGCCAACGTCCTGACTTTC. It is translated as CASSGGGDSGANVLTF. J is TRBJ2-6 and V is TRBV12-3 or TRBV12-4, with D maybe TRBD2 (6 bases). Trimming removed 6 bases at V and 0 bases at J, with 12 bases between. This CDR3 region has 16 residues.

This clonotype has ten or more counts. The CDR3 DNA is TGTGCCAGCAGCCGCGGGACTAGCGGATTAGCCAAAAACATTCAGTACTTC. Protein: CASSRGTSGLAKNIQYF. The chain recombines TRBV7-2 with TRBJ2-4; TRBD2 aligns across 11 bases. There are 17 residues in the CDR3. The ends lost 5 bases at V and 0 bases at J; junction bases unmatched: 6. Germline V gives CDR1 SGHTA, CDR2 FQGNSA.

This clonotype was recorded a few times. V usage is TRBV7-2 and J usage is TRBJ1-5, with 7 nucleotides matching TRBD1. The CDR3 has 14 residues. Germline CDR1 SGHTA, CDR2 FQGNSA. Trimming cost V 5 bases and J 6 bases; bases outside gene matches: 7. The DNA of the CDR3 is TGTGCCAGCAGCCCACAGGGGATGGGTCAGCCCCAGCATTTT. Protein product: CASSPQGMGQPQHF.

In the case of this clonotype: At one boundary the junction diverges from the germline segment, which might be a read error. The chain links TRBV20-1 to TRBJ2-5, with 7 bases fitting TRBD2. This CDR3 region has 13 residues. The germline gives CDR1 DFQATT, CDR2 SNEGSKA (reference sequence). CDR3: CSALKRGGETKYF. CDR3 DNA sequence: TGCAGTGCTCTTAAGCGGGGAGGAGAGACCAAGTACTTC.

This chain uses TRBV20-1 with TRBJ2-6; D is perhaps TRBD2 (6 bases). The CDR3 is made up of 16 amino acids. Trimming pared 1 base from V and 4 bases from J, leaving 14 bases between. Looked up from germline, CDR1 is DFQATT and CDR2 is SNEGSKA (reference sequence). CDR3 region: CSARAPEGRGANVLTF. CDR3 DNA: TGCAGTGCTAGAGCTCCGGAGGGGCGCGGGGCCAACGTCCTGACTTTC.

This clonotype was recorded a few times. The chain uses TRBV20-1 and TRBJ1-1; 8 nucleotides align to TRBD1. The length of the CDR3 is 13 residues. Losses at the gene ends were 6 bases for V and 1 base for J; bases not matched to a gene: 4. Germline V gives CDR1 DFQATT, CDR2 SNEGSKA (reference sequence). Written as DNA, the CDR3 is TGCAGTGCCGCAGGGGGCCCGAACACTGAAGCTTTCTTT. Translating gives CSAAGGPNTEAFF.

The J gene is TRBJ2-5, the V gene TRBV7-2, with TRBD2 as a possible D gene (6 bases). Germline assignment: CDR1 SGHTA and CDR2 FQGNSA. The CDR3 loop spans 15 amino acids. Trimming removed 2 bases at V and 4 bases at J, with 14 bases between. The CDR3, as DNA: TGTGCCAGCAGCTTACCCCCGTCGGGGGTAGAGACCCAGTACTTC. Its protein product is CASSLPPSGVETQYF.

This clonotype was picked up many times. The chain couples TRBV6-2 or TRBV6-3 to TRBJ2-1, with D perhaps matching TRBD1 (6 bases). This CDR3 spans 9 amino acids. Germline loops: CDR1 MNHEY, CDR2 SVGEGT. V lost 8 bases and J lost 11, with 7 bases in between. The CDR3 coding sequence is TGTGCCAGCGGACAGCAGCAGTTCTTC. This gives the protein CASGQQQFF.

The V call is TRBV20-1, the J call TRBJ2-6; D unresolved. This CDR3 is 16 amino acids long. The germline gives CDR1 DFQATT, CDR2 SNEGSKA (reference sequence). V gave up 4 bases and J gave up 0 bases, with 13 bases separating them. In DNA form, the CDR3 reads TGCAGTGCTATTAGACGGACGGGCTCTGGGGCCAACGTCCTGACTTTC. This sequence encodes CSAIRRTGSGANVLTF.

The V gene is TRBV12-3 or TRBV12-4, the J gene TRBJ1-1; D perhaps matches TRBD1 (5 bases). The CDR3 spans 15 residues. V was cut by 2 bases and J by 3 bases, with 13 bases left in between. The CDR3 nucleotides are TGTGCCAGCAGTTTAATGGAGGGACTGGACACTGAAGCTTTCTTT. Its translation: CASSLMEGLDTEAFF.

This clonotype was recorded at least ten times. V is TRBV15 and J is TRBJ1-1, with D possibly TRBD1 on 6 matching bases. The CDR3 has 14 amino acids. Germline V lookup: CDR1 LNHNV, CDR2 YYDKDF (reference sequence). V was trimmed by 0 bases and J by 1 base, leaving 6 bases between them. The CDR3 DNA is TGTGCCACCAGCAGAGACAGGGGGAACACTGAAGCTTTCTTT. This encodes CATSRDRGNTEAFF.

J is TRBJ1-5 and V is TRBV5-1, with D perhaps TRBD1 (6 bases). The germline CDR1 and CDR2 sequences are SGHRS and YFSETQ. The length of the CDR3 is 15 residues. V lost 0 bases, J lost 6 bases, and 13 bases lay in between. CDR3 DNA sequence: TGCGCCAGCAGCTTGGGCACAGGGCGAGGTCAGCCCCAGCATTTT. This gives the protein CASSLGTGRGQPQHF.

The V call is TRBV15, the J call TRBJ1-5, with D perhaps matching TRBD1 (5 bases). The germline CDR1 and CDR2 sequences are LNHNV and YYDKDF (reference sequence). The CDR3 runs to 14 residues. With 4 bases removed from V and 0 bases from J, the gap between germline ends came to 7 bases. The CDR3 here is CATSKGDSNQPQHF. The CDR3 DNA follows: TGTGCCACCAGCAAAGGGGATAGCAATCAGCCCCAGCATTTT.

Ten or more counts support this clonotype. The rearrangement joins TRBV2 to TRBJ2-2; TRBD2 matches at 14 bases. Trimming removed 6 bases from V and 0 bases from J; junction bases left unmatched: 3. CDR1 SNHLY and CDR2 FYNNEI come from the germline V gene. The CDR3 covers 17 residues. The CDR3 sequence: CASSEGLAGANTGELFF. The CDR3 DNA sequence: TGTGCCAGCAGCGAGGGACTAGCGGGGGCGAACACCGGGGAGCTGTTTTTT.

This clonotype was recorded a few times. The chain employs TRBV5-1 and TRBJ2-7; D remains unclear. Trimming cost V 9 bases and J 0 bases, with 16 bases left between them. Looked up from germline, CDR1 is SGHRS and CDR2 is YFSETQ. This CDR3 has 14 residues. As DNA, the CDR3 is TGCGCCACCAAGGACGGATTCAGCTCCTACGAGCAGTACTTC. As protein: CATKDGFSSYEQYF.

This clonotype has a handful of counts. V and J are TRBV6-2 or TRBV6-3 and TRBJ2-7, with D possibly matching TRBD1 (6 bases). The CDR3 covers 13 residues. The germline gives CDR1 MNHEY, CDR2 SVGEGT. Trimming cost V 2 bases and J 1 base, with 6 bases left between them. The CDR3 coding sequence is TGTGCCAGCAGTTACAGGGGGTCCTACGAGCAGTACGTC. This gives the protein CASSYRGSYEQYV.

The chain carries TRBV20-1 and TRBJ1-1; D call uncertain. V was pared by 6 bases and J by 1 base, with 18 bases between. From germline, CDR1 is DFQATT and CDR2 SNEGSKA (reference sequence). This CDR3 has 15 amino acids. Written as DNA, the CDR3 is TGCAGTGCGAGAATAAGGAAATCCTGGAACACTGAAGCTTTCTTT. This translates into CSARIRKSWNTEAFF.

The table lists this clonotype with a few counts. This chain links TRBV9 with TRBJ2-6; D unresolved. The CDR3 length is 17 residues. In germline, CDR1 is SGDLS, CDR2 YYNGEE. Trimming removed 0 bases at V and 2 bases at J, with 12 bases between. This CDR3 reads CASSVVPGPAGANVLTF. CDR3 in DNA: TGTGCCAGCAGCGTAGTGCCTGGTCCGGCTGGGGCCAACGTCCTGACTTTC.

This sequence joins TRBV5-1 and TRBJ1-2, with D tentatively TRBD1 (5 bases). The CDR3 contains 14 residues. The germline CDR1 and CDR2 sequences are SGHRS and YFSETQ. V lost 5 bases and J lost 7, with 18 bases in between. CDR3 loop: CASRPAGGAGGYTF. CDR3 nucleotides: TGCGCCAGCAGGCCGGCTGGAGGGGCGGGTGGCTACACCTTC.